The 29 T cell receptor beta chains below come from one sample, sequenced in a study of metastatic and nonmetastatic thyroid tumors. Thyroid surgery took place with no prior treatment in any patient. TCRdb re-clonotyped the PCR reads via MiXCR. The sample holds roughly 22,000 clones, about a third seen once. Sequencing input: blood. These receptors came from a male donor with papillary thyroid cancer or a benign thyroid nodule (not recorded which). Some clones in this sample may be carry-over from other donors' samples.

This clone showed up many times. This rearrangement joins TRBV19 to TRBJ1-4, with a weak D call TRBD1 (5 bases). Germline V CDR1 and CDR2: LNHDA, SQIVND (reference sequence). With 0 bases removed from V and 0 bases from J, the gap between germline ends came to 11 bases. This CDR3 comprises 17 residues. The CDR3 nucleotides are TGTGCCAGTAGTATAGAACAGGTAAAGGCAACTAATGAAAAACTGTTTTTT. Its translation is CASSIEQVKATNEKLFF.

The rearrangement joins TRBV7-9 to TRBJ2-2; D might be TRBD2 (5 bases). The germline CDR1 and CDR2 sequences are SEHNR and FQNEAQ (reference sequence). This CDR3 is 15 amino acids long. V lost 5 bases and J 4 bases, leaving 14 bases between the germline ends. The CDR3 is CASSTAREPTGELFF. The DNA for the CDR3 is TGTGCCAGCAGCACCGCAAGGGAGCCCACCGGGGAGCTGTTTTTT.

V and J are TRBV30 and TRBJ1-6; TRBD1 might be the D (5 bases). The CDR3 has 13 residues. Germline V lookup: CDR1 GTSNPN, CDR2 SVGIG (reference sequence). V shed 5 bases and J shed 9 bases, with 14 bases lying between them. For the CDR3, the DNA is TGTGCCTGGGCCGGGACGGCGGGTTCACCCCTCCACTTT. Protein product: CAWAGTAGSPLHF.

The chain recombines TRBV2 with TRBJ2-7, with a tentative D call TRBD2 (5 bases). V was cut by 6 bases and J by 6 bases, with 12 bases left in between. Germline CDR1 reads SNHLY; CDR2 reads FYNNEI. This CDR3 has 12 amino acids. The CDR3 sequence: CASSRGPGEQYF. The CDR3 nucleotides read TGTGCCAGCAGCCGAGGGCCGGGCGAGCAGTACTTC.

This clone is deemed medium-sized. The chain links TRBV6-6 to TRBJ2-3; a weak D match, TRBD1 (5 bases). The germline V and J ends were trimmed by 2 bases and 2 bases, with 11 bases remaining between them. Germline assignment: CDR1 MNHNY and CDR2 SVGAGI (reference sequence). CDR3 length: 15 residues. For the CDR3, the DNA is TGTGCCAGCAGTTACGGAACAGGTTTCACAGATACGCAGTATTTT. Translated, it gives CASSYGTGFTDTQYF.

This clone turned up a few times. J is TRBJ2-6 and V is TRBV28; TRBD1 aligns across 9 bases. V shed 5 bases and J 0 bases; nucleotides not matched to a gene: 5. This CDR3 is built from 17 residues. Germline loops: CDR1 MDHEN, CDR2 SYDVKM. The CDR3 DNA reads TGTGCCAGCAGTAACAGGGGGCCCGACTCTGGGGCCAACGTCCTGACTTTC. Its protein is CASSNRGPDSGANVLTF.

This clone was observed many times. V gene TRBV4-2 combines with J gene TRBJ2-7, with 9 positions matching TRBD1. CDR3 length equals 17 residues. The germline V gene has CDR1 LGHNA and CDR2 YNFKEQ. The V segment lost 2 bases and the J segment 6 bases; nucleotides outside the gene matches: 14. CDR3 nucleotides: TGTGCCAGCAGCCAAATATTACCGGGACAGGGAGGGATCGAGCAGTACTTC. Protein product: CASSQILPGQGGIEQYF.

This clone was counted between two and nine times. The chain has TRBV6-5 and TRBJ2-1; no reliable D call. The CDR3 is 11 amino acids. Germline V gene data show CDR1 as MNHEY and CDR2 as SVGAGI. V lost 0 bases, J lost 10 bases, and 4 bases lay in between. The CDR3 DNA reads as TGTGCCAGCAGTTACTCAGGAGAGCAGTTCTTC. This codes for CASSYSGEQFF.

V and J are TRBV5-8 and TRBJ2-4; 12 positions agree with TRBD1. The germline V gene has CDR1 SGHTS and CDR2 YDEGEE. This CDR3 has 18 amino acids. J was trimmed by 6 bases and V by 0 bases; bases with no gene match: 10. CDR3 protein: CASSLVGTGGAWGNIQYF. DNA of the CDR3: TGTGCCAGCAGCTTGGTTGGGACAGGGGGCGCCTGGGGAAACATTCAGTACTTC.

The table lists this clone with many counts. The CDR3 DNA follows: TGTGCCAGCAGAGCGACAGGGGGAGACACCGGGGAGCTGTTTTTT. It specifies CASRATGGDTGELFF. The chain combines TRBV28 with TRBJ2-2; 9 positions agree with TRBD1. V shed 6 bases and J 3 bases; nucleotides not matched to a gene: 5. Germline-derived CDR1 and CDR2 are MDHEN and SYDVKM. The CDR3 is 15 amino acids.

As concerns this clone: The DNA is left out, because the CDR3 cannot be placed on it with certainty; the CDR3 is given as TCRdb lists it. The chain has TRBV4-1 and TRBJ2-7; the D call in the table, TRBD1, was not verified against the DNA. Germline V gene lookup returns CDR1 MGHRA and CDR2 YSYEKL. The CDR3 is 20 residues long, ends included. CDR3 sequence: CASSQEVGQGAGVEAGGLYF.

This clone has at least ten counts. J is TRBJ2-3 and V is TRBV7-3; 7 bases match TRBD2. This CDR3 spans 15 amino acids. CDR1 and CDR2 from the germline V gene are SGHTA and FQGTGA. Unmatched junction bases numbered 5, after V lost 5 bases and J lost 0 bases. CDR3 in amino acids: CASSKASGSTDTQYF. In DNA form, the CDR3 reads TGTGCCAGCAGCAAAGCTAGCGGTAGCACAGATACGCAGTATTTT.

The chain combines TRBV7-3 with TRBJ2-7; 8 nucleotides agree with TRBD1. Trimming at V came to 5 bases and at J to 3 bases, leaving 6 bases not matched to a gene. The CDR3 sequence is 14 residues long. Per germline, CDR1 SGHTA and CDR2 FQGTGA. CDR3 DNA sequence: TGTGCCAGCAGCATGACAGGGGATGACTACGAGCAGTACTTC. This encodes CASSMTGDDYEQYF.

The chain combines TRBV20-1 with TRBJ1-6; no firm D call. The CDR3 is 13 amino acids. V lost 3 bases, J lost 11 bases, and 14 bases lay in between. The germline gives CDR1 DFQATT, CDR2 SNEGSKA (reference sequence). DNA for the CDR3: TGCAGTGCTAGGTGGCAGAAAGAGGCACCCCTCCACTTT. Its translation: CSARWQKEAPLHF.

This clone appeared many times. This rearrangement joins TRBV7-9 to TRBJ2-4, with D possibly TRBD1 on 8 matching bases. The CDR3 runs to 22 residues. Germline V gene data show CDR1 as SEHNR and CDR2 as FQNEAQ (reference sequence). V was clipped by 5 bases and J by 2 bases, with 34 bases between them. The CDR3 protein is CASSPEPRGGGDRGRTKNIQYF. CDR3 nucleotide sequence: TGTGCCAGCAGCCCAGAGCCCAGGGGGGGGGGCGACAGGGGTAGAACCAAAAACATTCAGTACTTC.

This chain uses TRBV6-2 or TRBV6-3 with TRBJ1-1, with 9 bases lining up with TRBD1. J gave up 4 bases and V 2 bases, and 14 bases lay outside the gene matches. Germline V gene data show CDR1 as MNHEY and CDR2 as SVGEGT. The CDR3 has 18 residues. CDR3 loop: CASSYSPGQGYRVTEAFF. The CDR3 nucleotides read TGTGCCAGCAGTTACAGCCCGGGACAGGGCTACCGGGTCACTGAAGCTTTCTTT.

This clone was counted between two and nine times. The CDR3, as DNA: TGTGCCAGCAGTAGCCGACATGACACCGGGGAGCTGTTTTTT. Amino acids: CASSSRHDTGELFF. The rearrangement links TRBV6-1 to TRBJ2-2; D gene unclear. CDR1 is MNHNS and CDR2 is SASEGT in the germline V gene. This CDR3 is built from 14 residues. The V end was cut by 5 bases, the J end by 3 bases, with 10 bases between.

The V call is TRBV30, the J call TRBJ1-3, with 10 bases that match TRBD1. The V and J ends lost 5 bases and 3 bases, in that order; junction bases with no gene match: 7. There are 15 residues in the CDR3. Per the germline V gene, CDR1 is GTSNPN and CDR2 is SVGIG (reference sequence). The CDR3 nucleotides read TGTGCCTGGGGTAGACAGGGGGCGAATGGAAACACCATATATTTT. Protein: CAWGRQGANGNTIYF.

The chain carries TRBV20-1 and TRBJ2-3, with TRBD2 matching 11 bases. This CDR3 has 16 residues. After removal of 1 base from V and 2 bases from J, the junction contained 5 bases not matched to a gene. The germline gives CDR1 DFQATT, CDR2 SNEGSKA (reference sequence). The CDR3 coding sequence is TGCAGTGCTAGAGTTACTAGCGGGAGTGTCACAGATACGCAGTATTTT. This sequence encodes CSARVTSGSVTDTQYF.

This clone was seen repeatedly, ten times or more. The gene calls are TRBV15 and TRBJ2-3; 8 nucleotides line up with TRBD2. The CDR3 covers 16 residues. The V segment lost 3 bases and the J segment 6 bases; nucleotides outside the gene matches: 11. Germline loops: CDR1 LNHNV, CDR2 YYDKDF (reference sequence). CDR3 protein: CATSSEARGGGDTQYF. DNA for the CDR3: TGTGCCACCAGCAGCGAGGCACGGGGGGGGGGGGATACGCAGTATTTT.

This chain uses TRBV19 with TRBJ1-1; tentatively, D is TRBD1 (5 bases). Germline V gene lookup returns CDR1 LNHDA and CDR2 SQIVND (reference sequence). The CDR3 consists of 15 residues. Deletions cut 4 bases from V and 7 bases from J, with 19 bases between. The chain's CDR3 is CASSSDLGGTIEAFF. In DNA form, the CDR3 reads TGTGCCAGTAGTAGTGATCTGGGGGGGACGATTGAAGCTTTCTTT.

This clone has just one count. The V and J genes are TRBV5-1 and TRBJ1-3; TRBD1 agrees at 8 bases. Germline CDR1 reads SGHRS; CDR2 reads YFSETQ. V lost 0 bases and J lost 0; bases outside the gene matches: 8. The CDR3 runs to 18 residues. The CDR3 reads CASSLVEGQAISGNTIYF. CDR3 nucleotides: TGCGCCAGCAGCTTGGTGGAGGGACAGGCTATCTCTGGAAACACCATATATTTT.

The chain recombines TRBV11-2 with TRBJ1-6, with TRBD1 matching over 8 bases. J lost 6 bases, V lost 1 base, and 14 bases had no gene match. Germline CDR1 reads SGHAT; CDR2 reads FQNNGV. The CDR3 is 19 amino acids. CDR3 bases: TGTGCCAGCAGCTTAGGGACAGGGTTTACCGGTTCGGGTAATTCACCCCTCCACTTT. Encoded protein: CASSLGTGFTGSGNSPLHF.

CDR3 protein: CSAFQLPEDRSYEQYF. The CDR3 DNA follows: TGCAGTGCTTTCCAGCTACCGGAGGACAGATCATACGAGCAGTACTTC. This rearrangement joins TRBV20-1 to TRBJ2-7; D might be TRBD1 (6 bases). The CDR3 is 16 amino acids. V shed 5 bases and J shed 4 bases, with 24 bases lying between them. The V gene's germline CDR1 is DFQATT and CDR2 SNEGSKA (reference sequence).

V is TRBV7-9 and J is TRBJ2-3; the D is unclear. Trimming stripped 2 bases from V and 2 bases from J, with 8 bases between. CDR1 is SEHNR, CDR2 FQNEAQ, per germline (reference sequence). This CDR3 comprises 14 residues. The CDR3 DNA sequence: TGTGCCAGCAGCTTATCTAGGGCCACAGATACGCAGTATTTT. Its translation: CASSLSRATDTQYF.

This clone was picked up many times. This rearrangement joins TRBV27 to TRBJ2-1; 10 nucleotides agree with TRBD2. Germline CDR1 MNHEY, CDR2 SMNVEV (reference sequence). The ends lost 5 bases at V and 4 bases at J; junction bases unmatched: 11. The CDR3 has 17 residues. Here the CDR3 DNA reads TGTGCCAGCAGTCTGACCCGGACTAGCGGAGGTTACAATGAGCAGTTCTTC. Amino acid sequence: CASSLTRTSGGYNEQFF.

This clone was seen more than once but under ten times. The chain has TRBV27 and TRBJ2-7; TRBD2 agrees at 8 bases. V was pared by 6 bases and J by 4 bases, with 17 bases of the junction left unmatched. Germline V gene lookup returns CDR1 MNHEY and CDR2 SMNVEV (reference sequence). The CDR3 runs 17 residues. This CDR3 is CASSPALAGRKGYEQYF. DNA for the CDR3: TGTGCCAGCAGCCCGGCGCTAGCGGGCCGAAAGGGTTACGAGCAGTACTTC.

This chain links TRBV9 with TRBJ2-7, with 12 bases that match TRBD2. V lost 3 bases, J lost 0 bases, and 13 bases stayed unmatched. Germline assignment: CDR1 SGDLS and CDR2 YYNGEE. This CDR3 spans 19 amino acids. The CDR3 coding sequence is TGTGCCAGCAGCGCGAGAGATGGACTAGCGGGGTCCAGCTCCTACGAGCAGTACTTC. It yields the protein CASSARDGLAGSSSYEQYF. Full variable domain (rest looked up from reference TRBV9 and TRBJ2-7): DSGVTQTPKHLITATGQRVTLRCSPRSGDLSVYWYQQSLDQGLQFLIQYYNGEERAKGNILERFSAQQFPDLHSELNLSSLELGDSALYFCASSARDGLAGSSSYEQYFGPGTRLTVT.

This clone was seen once. The V call is TRBV7-9, the J call TRBJ2-7, with 9 bases aligning to TRBD1. The junction had 9 bases not matched to a gene; V was cut back by 5 bases and J by 7 bases. CDR1 SEHNR and CDR2 FQNEAQ come from the germline V gene (reference sequence). CDR3 length: 14 amino acids. Here the CDR3 reads CASSVPGQGREQYF. CDR3 nucleotide sequence: TGTGCCAGCAGCGTACCGGGACAGGGTAGAGAGCAGTACTTC.